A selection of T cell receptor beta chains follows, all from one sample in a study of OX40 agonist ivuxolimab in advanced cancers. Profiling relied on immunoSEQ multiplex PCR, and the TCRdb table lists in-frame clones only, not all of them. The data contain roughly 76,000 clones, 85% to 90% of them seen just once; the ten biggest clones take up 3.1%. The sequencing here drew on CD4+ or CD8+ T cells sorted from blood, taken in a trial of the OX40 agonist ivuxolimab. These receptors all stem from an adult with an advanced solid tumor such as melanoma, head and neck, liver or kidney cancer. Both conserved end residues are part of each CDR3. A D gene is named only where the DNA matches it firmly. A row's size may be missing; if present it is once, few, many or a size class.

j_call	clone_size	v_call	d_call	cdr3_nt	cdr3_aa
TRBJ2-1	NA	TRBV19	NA	TGTGCCAGTAGCCAACTAGTTTGGTTATCCTACAATGAGCAGTTCTTC	CASSQLVWLSYNEQFF
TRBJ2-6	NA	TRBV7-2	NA	TGTGCCAGCAGCTTATTCCTCTCTGGGGCCAACGTCCTGACTTTC	CASSLFLSGANVLTF
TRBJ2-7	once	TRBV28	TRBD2	TGTGCCAGCATCCGGGGGGATACCTACGAGCAGTACTTC	CASIRGDTYEQYF
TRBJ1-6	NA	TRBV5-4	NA	TGTGCCAGCAGCCGAGGGGGGCTCTATAATTCACCCCTCCACTTT	CASSRGGLYNSPLHF
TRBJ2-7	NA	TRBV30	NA	TGTGCCTGGAGTCGGGACATGAACTACGAGCAGTACTTC	CAWSRDMNYEQYF
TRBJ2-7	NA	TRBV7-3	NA	TGTGCCAGCAGCTTAACCGGGGACTACGAGCAGTACTTC	CASSLTGDYEQYF
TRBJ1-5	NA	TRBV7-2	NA	TGTGCCAGCAGCCCGGCCCCTCTCGGTCAGCCCCAGCATTTT	CASSPAPLGQPQHF
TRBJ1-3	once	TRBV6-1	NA	TGTGCCAGCAGTGAAGGGGGTAGGGGGGGAAACACCATATATTTT	CASSEGGRGGNTIYF
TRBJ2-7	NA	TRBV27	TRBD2	TGTGCCAGCAGTTTGGGACTAGGGAGCTACGAGCAGTACTTC	CASSLGLGSYEQYF
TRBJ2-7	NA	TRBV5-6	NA	TGTGCCAGCGGAACCTCAGGGCCCTACGAGCAGTACTTC	CASGTSGPYEQYF
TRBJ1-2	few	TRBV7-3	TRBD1	TGTGCCAGCAGCTTGGGGACAGGGGGCTACTATGGCTACACCTTC	CASSLGTGGYYGYTF
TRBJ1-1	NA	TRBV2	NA	TGTGCCAGCAGTATGAACACTGAAGCTTTCTTT	CASSMNTEAFF
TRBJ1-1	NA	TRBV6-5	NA	TGTGCCAGCAGTTCACCCGTAAACACTGAAGCTTTCTTT	CASSSPVNTEAFF
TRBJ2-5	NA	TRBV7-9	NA	TGTGCCAGCAGCCCCTTTTCTGAGGAGACCCAGTACTTC	CASSPFSEETQYF
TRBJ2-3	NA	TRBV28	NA	TGTGCCAGCAGTTATGATACGCAGTATTTT	CASSYDTQYF
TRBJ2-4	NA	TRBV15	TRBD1	TGTGCCACCAGCAGAAACAGGGGAAACATTCAGTACTTC	CATSRNRGNIQYF
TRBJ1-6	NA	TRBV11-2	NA	TGTGCCAGCAGCTTCCGGGGAAGTCGGAATTCACCCCTCCACTTT	CASSFRGSRNSPLHF
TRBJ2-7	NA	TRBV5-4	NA	TGTGCCAGCAGCTTGCCCAGCTTCGACGAGCAGTACTTC	CASSLPSFDEQYF
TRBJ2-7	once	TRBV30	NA	TGTGCCTGGAGTGTACAGACAACCTACGAGCAGTACTTC	CAWSVQTTYEQYF
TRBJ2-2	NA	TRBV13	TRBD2	TGTGCCAGCAGTCCTCGGGGGGAGGCCGGGGAGCTGTTTTTT	CASSPRGEAGELFF
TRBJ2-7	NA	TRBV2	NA	TGTGCCAGCATGGTTTTCGGACTATCCGGGGAGCAGTACTTC	CASMVFGLSGEQYF
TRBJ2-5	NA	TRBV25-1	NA	TGTGCCAGCAGTGACTCCCGGGGGGCGCGGGGGGAGACCCAGTACTTC	CASSDSRGARGETQYF
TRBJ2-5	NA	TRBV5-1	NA	TGCGCCAGCAAATCCCCCGGGACTCCACTGGAACTTGAGACCCAGTACTTC	CASKSPGTPLELETQYF
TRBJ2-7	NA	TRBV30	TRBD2	TGTGCCTGGAGCGGCAGCGGGAGGGCGCAGTACTTC	CAWSGSGRAQYF
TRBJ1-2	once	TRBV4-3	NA	TGCGCCAGCAGCCTCCGGGACAACGCTAACTATGGCTACACCTTC	CASSLRDNANYGYTF
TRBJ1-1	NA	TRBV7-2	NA	TGTGCCAGCAGATACACCGGCACTGAAGCTTTCTTT	CASRYTGTEAFF
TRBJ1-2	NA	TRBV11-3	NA	TGTGCCAGCAGCTACGCCAAAAACTATGGCTACACCTTC	CASSYAKNYGYTF
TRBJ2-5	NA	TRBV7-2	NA	TGTGCCAGCAGCACACACAGGGCTTCCGGGACCCAGTACTTC	CASSTHRASGTQYF
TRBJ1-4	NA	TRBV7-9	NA	TGTGCCAGCAGTCAGGGCTCCACTAATGAAAAACTGTTTTTT	CASSQGSTNEKLFF
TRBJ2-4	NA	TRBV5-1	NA	TGCGCCAGCAGCTTGTCTGGCAACCTTTGGGTAAACATTCAGTACTTC	CASSLSGNLWVNIQYF
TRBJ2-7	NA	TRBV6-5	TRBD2	TGTGCCAGCGTTCGGACTAGCGGGAGCTACGAGCAGTACTTC	CASVRTSGSYEQYF
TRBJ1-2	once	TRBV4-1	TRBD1	TGCGCCAGCAGCCAAGATAGTCCCCAACACCGGGACAGTAAAGGCTACACCTTC	CASSQDSPQHRDSKGYTF
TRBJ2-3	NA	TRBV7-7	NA	TGTGCTAGCAGCTTTAACCCGGGTGGCGGAGATACGCAGTATTTT	CASSFNPGGGDTQYF
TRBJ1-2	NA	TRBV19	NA	TGTGCCAGTAGTAGCCCGGGACACATTAACTATGGCTACACCTTC	CASSSPGHINYGYTF
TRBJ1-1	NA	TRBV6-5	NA	TGTGCCAGCAGTTACAGAGGGGGACCGACGTTCACTGAAGCTTTCTTT	CASSYRGGPTFTEAFF
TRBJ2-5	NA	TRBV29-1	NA	TGCAGCGCCGGCGGGAACCCTGGGACCCAGTACTTC	CSAGGNPGTQYF
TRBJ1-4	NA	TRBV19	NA	TGTGCCAGTAGTAAAGGACCCGAGAGTGAAAAACTGTTTTTT	CASSKGPESEKLFF
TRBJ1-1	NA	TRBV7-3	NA	TGTGCCAGCAGCCCGGACAGTATTAACACTGAAGCTTTCTTT	CASSPDSINTEAFF
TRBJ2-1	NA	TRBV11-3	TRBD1	TGTGCCAGCAGCCCAGGGGGGGACAGGGTAGATGAGCAGTTCTTC	CASSPGGDRVDEQFF
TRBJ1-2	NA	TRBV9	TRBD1	TGTGCCAGCAGCGCACCGGGACAGGGCCTCTTTGGCTATGGCTACACCTTC	CASSAPGQGLFGYGYTF
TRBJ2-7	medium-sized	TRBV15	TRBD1	TGTGCCACCAGCAGAGACCGTGGGGACAGGGACTACGAGCAGTACTTC	CATSRDRGDRDYEQYF
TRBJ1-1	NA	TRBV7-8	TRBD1	TGTGCCAGCAGCCCCGGGACAGCGAACACTGAAGCTTTCTTT	CASSPGTANTEAFF
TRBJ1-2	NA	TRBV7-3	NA	TGTGCCAGCAGCTTATCGGGAAAGTATGGCTACACCTTC	CASSLSGKYGYTF
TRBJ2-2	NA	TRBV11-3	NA	TGTGCCAGCAGCTTGAAGTCCGGGGAGCTGTTTTTT	CASSLKSGELFF
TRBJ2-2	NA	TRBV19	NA	TGTGCCAGTAGTATATCCGGGACCCTGAACACCGGGGAGCTGTTTTTT	CASSISGTLNTGELFF